This entry features one TCR beta chain sequence. The antigen is undetermined. V dropped 2 bases and J dropped 1 base, with 12 bases sitting between them. The CDR3 sequence is 15 residues long. In germline, CDR1 is MNHNS, CDR2 SASEGT. Here immunoSEQ multiplex PCR was the method, and the copy in TCRdb shows in-frame clones only, minus some. Of about 45,000 clones in the sample, 85% were seen once. The sample originates from a study of lymphopenia after photon versus proton radiotherapy. Study-wide results and limits: In patients who died, overall survival fell as post-nadir TCR diversity dropped more. After lymphocyte nadir, photon-treated repertoires showed oligoclonal expansion, especially CD8+ Temra.

Sequencing used peripheral blood, obtained from a patient treated with photon-based radiotherapy. This sequence was found in a man between 40 and 49 years old with gastric cancer. This rearrangement joins TRBV6-1 to TRBJ2-7; D is uncertain. In nucleotides, the CDR3 is TGTGCCAGCAGTGAATTTGGCGGCAGGTCCTACGAGCAGTACTTC. This translates into CASSEFGGRSYEQYF.